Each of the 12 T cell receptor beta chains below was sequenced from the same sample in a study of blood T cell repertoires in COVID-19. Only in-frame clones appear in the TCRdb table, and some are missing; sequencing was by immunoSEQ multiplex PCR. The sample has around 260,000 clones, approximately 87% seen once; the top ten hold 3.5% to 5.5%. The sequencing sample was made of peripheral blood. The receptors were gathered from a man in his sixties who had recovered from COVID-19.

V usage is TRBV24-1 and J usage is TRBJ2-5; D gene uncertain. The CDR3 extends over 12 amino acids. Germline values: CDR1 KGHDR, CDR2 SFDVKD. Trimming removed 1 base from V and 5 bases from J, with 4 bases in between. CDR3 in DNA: TGTGCCACCAGTGATTTCGGTGAGACCCAGTACTTC. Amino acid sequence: CATSDFGETQYF.

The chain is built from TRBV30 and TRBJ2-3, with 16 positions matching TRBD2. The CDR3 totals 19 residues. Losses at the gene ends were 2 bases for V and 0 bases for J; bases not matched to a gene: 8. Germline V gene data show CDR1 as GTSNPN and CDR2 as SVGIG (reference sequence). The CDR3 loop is CAWSQDGTSGRASTDTQYF. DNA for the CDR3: TGTGCCTGGAGTCAAGACGGGACTAGCGGGAGGGCGAGCACAGATACGCAGTATTTT.

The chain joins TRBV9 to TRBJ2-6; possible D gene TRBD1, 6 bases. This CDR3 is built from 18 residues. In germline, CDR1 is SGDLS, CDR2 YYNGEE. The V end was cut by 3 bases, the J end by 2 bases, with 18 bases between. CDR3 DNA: TGTGCCAGCAGCGCCGACACCCGACCAGGGGCTGGGGCCAACGTCCTGACTTTC. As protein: CASSADTRPGAGANVLTF. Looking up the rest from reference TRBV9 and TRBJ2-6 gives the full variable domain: DSGVTQTPKHLITATGQRVTLRCSPRSGDLSVYWYQQSLDQGLQFLIQYYNGEERAKGNILERFSAQQFPDLHSELNLSSLELGDSALYFCASSADTRPGAGANVLTFGAGSRLTVL.

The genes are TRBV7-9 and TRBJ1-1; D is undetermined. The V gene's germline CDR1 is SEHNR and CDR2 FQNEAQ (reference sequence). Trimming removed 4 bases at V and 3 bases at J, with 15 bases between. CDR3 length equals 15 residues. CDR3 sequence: CASSSRLTRDTEAFF. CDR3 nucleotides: TGTGCCAGCAGCTCGAGACTTACGCGGGACACTGAAGCTTTCTTT.

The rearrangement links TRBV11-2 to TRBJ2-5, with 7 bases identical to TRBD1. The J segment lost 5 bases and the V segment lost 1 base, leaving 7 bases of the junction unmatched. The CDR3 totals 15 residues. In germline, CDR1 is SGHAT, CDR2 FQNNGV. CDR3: CASSLGDSGSETQYF. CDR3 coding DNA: TGTGCCAGCAGCTTAGGGGACAGTGGTTCGGAGACCCAGTACTTC.

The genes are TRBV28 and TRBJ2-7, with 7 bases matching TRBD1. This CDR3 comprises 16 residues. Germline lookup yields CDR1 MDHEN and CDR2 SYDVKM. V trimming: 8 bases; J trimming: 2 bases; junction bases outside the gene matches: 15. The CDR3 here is CASSLGPGQSPYEQYF. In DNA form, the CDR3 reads TGTGCCAGCTCCTTAGGCCCGGGACAGAGCCCCTACGAGCAGTACTTC.

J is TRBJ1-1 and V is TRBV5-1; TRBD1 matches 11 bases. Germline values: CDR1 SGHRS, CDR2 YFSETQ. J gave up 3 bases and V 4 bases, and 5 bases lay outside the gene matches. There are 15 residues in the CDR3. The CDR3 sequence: CASSPRTGGDTEAFF. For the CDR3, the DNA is TGCGCCAGCAGCCCGCGGACAGGGGGCGACACTGAAGCTTTCTTT.

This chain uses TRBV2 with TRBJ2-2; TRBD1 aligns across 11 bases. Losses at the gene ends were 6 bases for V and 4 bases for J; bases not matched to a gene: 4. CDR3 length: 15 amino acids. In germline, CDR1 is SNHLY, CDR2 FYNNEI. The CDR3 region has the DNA TGTGCCAGCAGAGCCGGGACAGGGGGCACCGGGGAGCTGTTTTTT. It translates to CASRAGTGGTGELFF. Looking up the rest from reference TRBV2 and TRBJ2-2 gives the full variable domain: EPEVTQTPSHQVTQMGQEVILRCVPISNHLYFYWYRQILGQKVEFLVSFYNNEISEKSEIFDDQFSVERPDGSNFTLKIRSTKLEDSAMYFCASRAGTGGTGELFFGEGSRLTVL.

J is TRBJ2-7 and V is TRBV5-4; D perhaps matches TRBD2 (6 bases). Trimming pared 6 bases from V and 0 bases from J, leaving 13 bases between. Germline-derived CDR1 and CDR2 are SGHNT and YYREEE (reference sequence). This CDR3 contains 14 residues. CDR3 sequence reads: CASNNPGDSYEQYF. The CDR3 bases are TGTGCCAGCAACAATCCGGGAGACTCCTACGAGCAGTACTTC.

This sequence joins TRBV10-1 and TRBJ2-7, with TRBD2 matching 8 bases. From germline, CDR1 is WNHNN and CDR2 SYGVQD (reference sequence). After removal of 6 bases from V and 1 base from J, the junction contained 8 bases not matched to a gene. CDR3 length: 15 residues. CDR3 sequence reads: CASSKQSGGSYEQYF. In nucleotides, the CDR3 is TGCGCCAGCAGCAAACAATCGGGAGGGTCCTACGAGCAGTACTTC.

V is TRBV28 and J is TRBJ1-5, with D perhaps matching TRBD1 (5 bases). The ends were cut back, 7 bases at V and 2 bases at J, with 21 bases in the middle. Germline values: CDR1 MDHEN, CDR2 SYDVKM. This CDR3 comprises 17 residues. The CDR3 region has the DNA TGTGCCAGCACCCCAACCAAAGGGTCCAGGGGCAATCAGCCCCAGCATTTT. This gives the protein CASTPTKGSRGNQPQHF.

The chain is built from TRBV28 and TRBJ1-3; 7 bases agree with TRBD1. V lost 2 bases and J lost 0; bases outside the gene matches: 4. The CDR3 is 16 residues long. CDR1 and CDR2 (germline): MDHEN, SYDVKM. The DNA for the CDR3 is TGTGCCAGCAGTTTAGGCAGGGGGAACTCTGGAAACACCATATATTTT. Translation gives CASSLGRGNSGNTIYF.